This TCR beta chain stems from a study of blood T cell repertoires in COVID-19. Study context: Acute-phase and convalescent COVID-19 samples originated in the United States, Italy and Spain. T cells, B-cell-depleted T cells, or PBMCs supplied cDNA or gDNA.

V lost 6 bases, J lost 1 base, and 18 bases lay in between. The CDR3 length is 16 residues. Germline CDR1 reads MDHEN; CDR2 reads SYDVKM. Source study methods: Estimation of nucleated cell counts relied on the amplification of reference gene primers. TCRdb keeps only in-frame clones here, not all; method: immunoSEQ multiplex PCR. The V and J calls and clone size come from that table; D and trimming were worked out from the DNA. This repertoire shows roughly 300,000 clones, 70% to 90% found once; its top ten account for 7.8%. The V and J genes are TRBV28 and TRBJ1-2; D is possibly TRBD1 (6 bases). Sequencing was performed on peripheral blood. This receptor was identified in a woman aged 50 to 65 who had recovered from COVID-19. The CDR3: CASRTNRDRLNYGYTF. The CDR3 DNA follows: TGTGCCAGCAGAACAAACAGGGATAGACTTAACTATGGCTACACCTTC.